Following are 25 T cell receptor beta chains from one sample sequenced in a study of blood T cell repertoires in COVID-19. TCRdb's table, derived via immunoSEQ multiplex PCR, lists solely in-frame clones and lacks some. The top ten clones hold around 7% of a sample with fewer than 200,000 clones, 82% of them seen once. Sequencing used peripheral blood. The receptors were sampled from a middle-aged woman with COVID-19, enrolled during active disease.

The V gene is TRBV3-1 (or the pseudogene TRBV3-2), the J gene TRBJ2-1, with 10 positions matching TRBD1. Trimming took 4 bases from V and 8 from J; bases not matched to a gene: 8. The CDR3 has 15 amino acids. Germline loops: CDR1 LGHDT, CDR2 YNNKEL (reference sequence). This chain's CDR3 is CASSRQGARGDEQFF. CDR3 bases: TGTGCCAGCAGCCGACAGGGGGCGCGAGGGGATGAGCAGTTCTTC.

The V call is TRBV7-9, the J call TRBJ2-1, with a possible D match to TRBD2 (6 bases). The V end was cut by 1 base, the J end by 2 bases, with 9 bases between. This CDR3 is 15 amino acids long. Germline loops: CDR1 SEHNR, CDR2 FQNEAQ (reference sequence). The chain's CDR3 is CASSLVADPYNEQFF. Here the CDR3 DNA reads TGTGCCAGCAGCTTAGTAGCGGACCCCTACAATGAGCAGTTCTTC.

The rearrangement joins TRBV5-4 to TRBJ1-6; D is uncertain. The CDR3 loop spans 13 amino acids. Deletions cut 0 bases from V and 8 bases from J, with 6 bases between. Germline V lookup: CDR1 SGHNT, CDR2 YYREEE (reference sequence). The CDR3 DNA follows: TGTGCCAGCAGCTTGGTCGGGGATTCACCCCTCCACTTT. Residues: CASSLVGDSPLHF.

This sequence joins TRBV10-3 and TRBJ1-1; 8 nucleotides match TRBD1. Trimming removed 5 bases from V and 0 bases from J; junction bases left unmatched: 5. Germline CDR1 and CDR2: ENHRY and SYGVKD. There are 15 residues in the CDR3. The CDR3 DNA reads as TGTGCCATCAGTCAAGAGGGACAGGTGAACACTGAAGCTTTCTTT. Translating gives CAISQEGQVNTEAFF.

The rearrangement joins TRBV28 to TRBJ2-3; 10 positions match TRBD2. Germline lookup yields CDR1 MDHEN and CDR2 SYDVKM. V dropped 6 bases and J dropped 10; count of bases not matched to a gene: 13. This CDR3 is built from 15 residues. The CDR3 region is CASSLEGSGRMPQYF. CDR3 bases: TGTGCCAGCAGCCTGGAGGGTAGCGGGAGGATGCCGCAGTATTTT.

Turning to this clone: This CDR3 is also generated by other DNA sequences in the sample. The chain uses TRBV7-8 and TRBJ1-3; D gene uncertain. Trimming removed 0 bases at V and 0 bases at J, with 6 bases between. This CDR3 comprises 15 residues. Germline loops: CDR1 SGHVS, CDR2 FQNEAQ. In DNA, the CDR3 is TGTGCCAGCAGCTTAGCTACAGACTCTGGAAACACCATATATTTT. This translates into CASSLATDSGNTIYF.

The chain joins TRBV5-8 to TRBJ2-3; D unclear. V was shortened by 0 bases and J by 4 bases, with 6 bases between the two germline ends. The germline V gene has CDR1 SGHTS and CDR2 YDEGEE. The CDR3 loop spans 13 amino acids. The CDR3 DNA reads as TGTGCCAGCAGCTTGGTTTTCTCAGATACGCAGTATTTT. This codes for CASSLVFSDTQYF.

This clone was seen more than once but under ten times. The chain links TRBV4-1 to TRBJ2-5, with TRBD2 matching over 12 bases. The CDR3 is made up of 16 amino acids. Germline lookup yields CDR1 MGHRA and CDR2 YSYEKL. The J segment lost 4 bases and the V segment lost 3 bases, leaving 6 bases of the junction unmatched. In DNA form, the CDR3 reads TGCGCCAGCAGCCAGGACCTAGCGGGAGGGCGAGAGACCCAGTACTTC. This translates into CASSQDLAGGRETQYF.

The chain carries TRBV7-9 and TRBJ1-1; 7 bases map to TRBD1. The CDR3 has 18 residues. Germline loops: CDR1 SEHNR, CDR2 FQNEAQ (reference sequence). V shed 5 bases, J shed 1 base, and the junction held 16 bases outside the gene matches. The CDR3 nucleotides are TGTGCCAGCAGCCCCAGCCGACAGGGCCTATATCCGAACACTGAAGCTTTCTTT. This encodes CASSPSRQGLYPNTEAFF.

The rearrangement joins TRBV19 to TRBJ2-7; D might be TRBD2 (6 bases). The germline V gene has CDR1 LNHDA and CDR2 SQIVND (reference sequence). The length of the CDR3 is 14 residues. V lost 5 bases to trimming and J lost 3 bases, with 14 bases between them. The CDR3 DNA is TGTGCCAGTAGTCCTTCGGGGACTTTCTACGAGCAGTACTTC. It encodes CASSPSGTFYEQYF.

This rearrangement joins TRBV19 to TRBJ2-5, with 15 bases that match TRBD2. The CDR3 has 16 residues. Germline CDR1 is LNHDA and CDR2 is SQIVND (reference sequence). Trimming removed 2 bases from V and 4 bases from J; junction bases left unmatched: 2. The DNA of the CDR3 is TGTGCCAGTAGTATAAAGGGACTAGCGGGAGGAGAGACCCAGTACTTC. It translates to CASSIKGLAGGETQYF.

CDR3 sequence reads: CASSQAGTVTEAFF. The CDR3 DNA sequence: TGTGCCAGCAGCCAAGCTGGGACAGTCACTGAAGCTTTCTTT. This chain uses TRBV4-2 with TRBJ1-1, with TRBD1 matching 7 bases. In germline, CDR1 is LGHNA, CDR2 YNFKEQ. The CDR3 totals 14 residues. The V and J ends lost 1 base and 4 bases, in that order; junction bases with no gene match: 3.

The V call is TRBV7-8, the J call TRBJ2-1; TRBD1 matches 7 bases. The CDR3 spans 16 residues. The V gene's germline CDR1 is SGHVS and CDR2 FQNEAQ. V was clipped by 4 bases and J by 4 bases; unmatched bases: 10. The CDR3 nucleotides read TGTGCCAGCAGCTGGCCGACAGGGCAGGATTACAATGAGCAGTTCTTC. Encoded protein: CASSWPTGQDYNEQFF.

The gene calls are TRBV7-9 and TRBJ2-2; D ambiguous. The CDR3 is 12 residues long. V was clipped by 5 bases and J by 5 bases, with 6 bases between them. Germline V CDR1 and CDR2: SEHNR, FQNEAQ (reference sequence). The CDR3 region is CASSLKTGELFF. In nucleotides, the CDR3 is TGTGCCAGCAGCCTTAAAACCGGGGAGCTGTTTTTT. Based on the CDR3 plus reference TRBV7-9 and TRBJ2-2, the full variable domain is DTGVSQNPRHKITKRGQNVTFRCDPISEHNRLYWYRQTLGQGPEFLTYFQNEAQLEKSRLLSDRFSAERPKGSFSTLEIQRTEQGDSAMYLCASSLKTGELFFGEGSRLTVL.

The V gene is TRBV10-3, the J gene TRBJ1-4; a weak D match, TRBD1 (6 bases). CDR1 ENHRY and CDR2 SYGVKD come from the germline V gene. V lost 0 bases, J lost 7 bases, and 12 bases lay in between. The CDR3 is 15 amino acids. The CDR3 nucleotides are TGTGCCATCAGTGAGTCTGTGACAGGTATTGAAAAACTGTTTTTT. Translated: CAISESVTGIEKLFF.

CDR3 DNA: TGTGCCAGCAGCTTGGTCAGGGACTACACCGGGGAGCTGTTTTTT. It encodes CASSLVRDYTGELFF. V usage is TRBV5-6 and J usage is TRBJ2-2, with D possibly matching TRBD2 (6 bases). The CDR3 sequence is 15 residues long. Germline loops: CDR1 SGHDT, CDR2 YYEEEE. Trimming cost V 0 bases and J 3 bases, with 9 bases left between them. Looking up the rest from reference TRBV5-6 and TRBJ2-2 gives the full variable domain: DAGVTQSPTHLIKTRGQQVTLRCSPKSGHDTVSWYQQALGQGPQFIFQYYEEEERQRGNFPDRFSGHQFPNYSSELNVNALLLGDSALYLCASSLVRDYTGELFFGEGSRLTVL.

The V and J genes are TRBV10-3 and TRBJ1-1; tentative D call: TRBD1 (6 bases). The CDR3 length is 13 residues. V gave up 10 bases and J gave up 4 bases, with 16 bases separating them. Germline assignment: CDR1 ENHRY and CDR2 SYGVKD. Written as DNA, the CDR3 is TGTGCCACCCGACAGGATTTAAGCACTGAAGCTTTCTTT. This encodes CATRQDLSTEAFF.

The genes are TRBV5-5 and TRBJ1-1; TRBD1 might be the D (5 bases). The CDR3 has 15 residues. Germline CDR1 and CDR2: SGHKS and YYEKEE (reference sequence). With 5 bases removed from V and 5 bases from J, the gap between germline ends came to 19 bases. The CDR3 sequence: CASREDGTGRTEAFF. DNA of the CDR3: TGTGCCAGCAGGGAGGACGGGACGGGGAGGACTGAAGCTTTCTTT. Based on the CDR3 plus reference TRBV5-5 and TRBJ1-1, the full variable domain is DAGVTQSPTHLIKTRGQQVTLRCSPISGHKSVSWYQQVLGQGPQFIFQYYEKEERGRGNFPDRFSARQFPNYSSELNVNALLLGDSALYLCASREDGTGRTEAFFGQGTRLTVV.

The V gene is TRBV18, the J gene TRBJ2-1; 9 nucleotides agree with TRBD2. After removal of 0 bases from V and 4 bases from J, the junction contained 1 base not matched to a gene. CDR3 length equals 15 residues. Germline lookup yields CDR1 KGHSH and CDR2 LQKENI. The CDR3 protein is CASSPPSGGYNEQFF. CDR3 coding DNA: TGTGCCAGCTCACCACCTAGCGGGGGTTACAATGAGCAGTTCTTC.

The rearrangement joins TRBV19 to TRBJ1-1; D unresolved. In germline, CDR1 is LNHDA, CDR2 SQIVND (reference sequence). Trimming took off 5 bases at V and 3 bases at J, with 13 bases between the two ends. The CDR3 loop spans 14 amino acids. Written as DNA, the CDR3 is TGTGCCAGTAGTTTCGGAGGGCCCCACACTGAAGCTTTCTTT. Translated: CASSFGGPHTEAFF.

The V call is TRBV28, the J call TRBJ1-2; weak D call: TRBD1 (5 bases). There are 13 residues in the CDR3. V was pared by 8 bases and J by 5 bases, with 15 bases between. Germline V CDR1 and CDR2: MDHEN, SYDVKM. The CDR3 spells CASRNTTDYGYTF. CDR3 coding DNA: TGTGCCAGCCGAAATACGACAGATTATGGCTACACCTTC.

The J gene is TRBJ1-2, the V gene TRBV7-2, with D unclear. Per the germline V gene, CDR1 is SGHTA and CDR2 is FQGNSA. This CDR3 contains 13 residues. This CDR3 is CAELGLANYGYTF. In nucleotides, the CDR3 is TGTGCGGAACTCGGGTTAGCTAACTATGGCTACACCTTC. Drawing the rest from reference TRBV7-2 and TRBJ1-2, the complete variable domain is GAGVSQSPSNKVTEKGKDVELRCDPISGHTALYWYRQSLGQGLEFLIYFQGNSAPDKSGLPSDRFSAERTGGSVSTLTIQRTQQEDSAVYLCAELGLANYGYTFGSGTRLTVV.

The chain uses TRBV19 and TRBJ1-6; a possible D gene is TRBD1 (5 bases). The CDR3 loop spans 15 amino acids. The germline gives CDR1 LNHDA, CDR2 SQIVND (reference sequence). Trimming cost V 3 bases and J 10 bases, with 16 bases left between them. The CDR3 loop reads CASSISGGAGSPLHF. CDR3 bases: TGTGCCAGTAGTATCTCCGGGGGTGCAGGGTCACCCCTCCACTTT.

The chain links TRBV7-6 to TRBJ2-1; 13 bases agree with TRBD2. The V gene end was trimmed by 4 bases and the J gene end by 6 bases; junction bases not matched to a gene: 9. CDR3 length equals 17 residues. Per the germline V gene, CDR1 is SGHVS and CDR2 is FNYEAQ. CDR3 loop: CASSYNMGLAGLNEQFF. The CDR3 DNA follows: TGTGCCAGCAGCTATAACATGGGACTAGCGGGACTCAATGAGCAGTTCTTC.

This clone was seen more than once but under ten times. The chain couples TRBV18 to TRBJ2-5; the D is unclear. Per the germline V gene, CDR1 is KGHSH and CDR2 is LQKENI. V lost 5 bases, J lost 2 bases, and 3 bases lay in between. This CDR3 has 11 amino acids. DNA of the CDR3: TGTGCCAGCTCAGTACAAGAGACCCAGTACTTC. This codes for CASSVQETQYF.